This T cell receptor (beta chain) was observed in a study of blood T cell repertoires in COVID-19. About the study: Donors in the United States, Italy and Spain gave samples during acute or convalescent COVID-19.

V lost 3 bases and J lost 4, with 6 bases in between. Per germline, CDR1 SGHVS and CDR2 FQNEAQ. This CDR3 has 12 residues. Two consecutive negative NP/OP PCR tests, clearance, or resolved symptoms defined Cohort 3 recovery. Generated by immunoSEQ multiplex PCR, the TCRdb table keeps only in-frame clones and is missing some. In the table there are a few hundred thousand clones, around 90% of which are singletons. The receptor was isolated from a woman in her 40s who had recovered from COVID-19. This chain links TRBV7-8 with TRBJ2-5; D may be TRBD2 (5 bases). The sequenced material came from PBMCs or T cells enriched from blood (not recorded which). As DNA, the CDR3 is TGTGCCAGCAGCTTGGGGAGAGAGACCCAGTACTTC. It yields the protein CASSLGRETQYF. Together with reference TRBV7-8 and TRBJ2-5, the CDR3 gives the full variable domain: GAGVSQSPRYKVAKRGQDVALRCDPISGHVSLFWYQQALGQGPEFLTYFQNEAQLDKSGLPSDRFFAERPEGSVSTLKIQRTQQEDSAVYLCASSLGRETQYFGPGTRLLVL.